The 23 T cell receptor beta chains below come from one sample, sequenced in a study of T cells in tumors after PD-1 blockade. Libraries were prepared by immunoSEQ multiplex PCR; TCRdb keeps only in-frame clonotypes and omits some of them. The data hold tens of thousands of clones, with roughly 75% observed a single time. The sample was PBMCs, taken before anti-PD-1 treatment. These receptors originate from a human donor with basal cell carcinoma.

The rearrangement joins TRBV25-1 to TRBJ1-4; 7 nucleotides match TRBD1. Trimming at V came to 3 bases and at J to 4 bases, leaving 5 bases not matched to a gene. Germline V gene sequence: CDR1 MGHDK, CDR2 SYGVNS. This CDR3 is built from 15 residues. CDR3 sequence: CASSEPGQVNEKLFF. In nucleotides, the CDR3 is TGTGCCAGCAGTGAGCCCGGACAGGTTAATGAAAAACTGTTTTTT.

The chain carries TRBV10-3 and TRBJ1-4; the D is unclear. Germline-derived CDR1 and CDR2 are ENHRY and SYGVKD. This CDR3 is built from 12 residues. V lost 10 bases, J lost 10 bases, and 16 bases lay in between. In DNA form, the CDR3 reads TGTGCCACAGGATATTCGGAGACAAAACTGTTTTTT. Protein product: CATGYSETKLFF.

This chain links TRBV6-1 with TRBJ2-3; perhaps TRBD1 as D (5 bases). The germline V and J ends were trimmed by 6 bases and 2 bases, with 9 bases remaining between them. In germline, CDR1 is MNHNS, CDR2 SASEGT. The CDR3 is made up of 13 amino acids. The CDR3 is CASSEQDTDTQYF. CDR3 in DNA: TGTGCCAGCAGCGAACAGGACACAGATACGCAGTATTTT.

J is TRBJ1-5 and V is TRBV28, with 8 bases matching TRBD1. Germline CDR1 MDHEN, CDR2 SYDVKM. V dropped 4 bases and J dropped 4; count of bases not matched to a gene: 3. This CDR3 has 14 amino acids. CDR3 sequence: CASSSGGGNQPQHF. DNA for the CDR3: TGTGCCAGCAGTTCAGGGGGCGGGAATCAGCCCCAGCATTTT.

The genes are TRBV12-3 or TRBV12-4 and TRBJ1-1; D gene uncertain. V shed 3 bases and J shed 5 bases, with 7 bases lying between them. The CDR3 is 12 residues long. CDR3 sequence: CASSFPGTEAFF. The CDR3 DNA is TGTGCCAGCAGTTTTCCAGGAACTGAAGCTTTCTTT.

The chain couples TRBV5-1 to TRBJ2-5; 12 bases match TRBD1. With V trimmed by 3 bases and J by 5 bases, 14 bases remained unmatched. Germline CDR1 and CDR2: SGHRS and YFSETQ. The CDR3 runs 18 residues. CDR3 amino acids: CASSSRPRDRGQRETQYF. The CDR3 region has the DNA TGCGCCAGCAGCTCCCGCCCCCGGGACAGGGGGCAGAGGGAGACCCAGTACTTC.

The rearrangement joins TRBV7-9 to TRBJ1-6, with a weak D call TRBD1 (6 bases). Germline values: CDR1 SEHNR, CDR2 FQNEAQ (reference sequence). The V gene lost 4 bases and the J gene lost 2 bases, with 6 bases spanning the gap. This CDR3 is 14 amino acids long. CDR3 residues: CASSSGAYNSPLHF. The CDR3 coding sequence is TGTGCCAGCAGCTCAGGGGCCTATAATTCACCCCTCCACTTT. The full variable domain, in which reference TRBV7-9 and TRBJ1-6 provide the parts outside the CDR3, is DTGVSQNPRHKITKRGQNVTFRCDPISEHNRLYWYRQTLGQGPEFLTYFQNEAQLEKSRLLSDRFSAERPKGSFSTLEIQRTEQGDSAMYLCASSSGAYNSPLHFGNGTRLTVT.

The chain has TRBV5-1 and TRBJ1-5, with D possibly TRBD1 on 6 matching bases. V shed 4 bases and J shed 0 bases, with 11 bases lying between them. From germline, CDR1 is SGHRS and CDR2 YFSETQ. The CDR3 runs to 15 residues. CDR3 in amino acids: CASSRGDYSNQPQHF. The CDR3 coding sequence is TGCGCCAGCAGCAGGGGGGATTATAGCAATCAGCCCCAGCATTTT.

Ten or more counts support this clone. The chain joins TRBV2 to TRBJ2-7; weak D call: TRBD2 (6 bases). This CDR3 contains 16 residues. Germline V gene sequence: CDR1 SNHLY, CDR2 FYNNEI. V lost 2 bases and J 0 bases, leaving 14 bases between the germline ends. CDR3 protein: CASSEPGGTSSYEQYF. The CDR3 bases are TGTGCCAGCAGTGAACCAGGAGGGACTTCCTCCTACGAGCAGTACTTC. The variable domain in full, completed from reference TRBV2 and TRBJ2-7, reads EPEVTQTPSHQVTQMGQEVILRCVPISNHLYFYWYRQILGQKVEFLVSFYNNEISEKSEIFDDQFSVERPDGSNFTLKIRSTKLEDSAMYFCASSEPGGTSSYEQYFGPGTRLTVT.

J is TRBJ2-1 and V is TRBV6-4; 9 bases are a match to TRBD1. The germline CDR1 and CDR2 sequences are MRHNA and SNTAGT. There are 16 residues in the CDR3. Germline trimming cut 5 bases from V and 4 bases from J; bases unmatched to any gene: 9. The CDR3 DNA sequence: TGTGCCAGCAGTCCGTCCGGGACAGGGCCTTACAATGAGCAGTTCTTC. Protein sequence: CASSPSGTGPYNEQFF.

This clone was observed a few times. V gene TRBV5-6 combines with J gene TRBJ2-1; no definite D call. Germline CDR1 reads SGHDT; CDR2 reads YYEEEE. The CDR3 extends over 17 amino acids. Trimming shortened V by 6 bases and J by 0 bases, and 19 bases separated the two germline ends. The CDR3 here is CASIRIRIGISYNEQFF. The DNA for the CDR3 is TGTGCCAGCATCCGTATTCGTATAGGGATCTCCTACAATGAGCAGTTCTTC. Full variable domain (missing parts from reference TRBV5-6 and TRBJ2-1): DAGVTQSPTHLIKTRGQQVTLRCSPKSGHDTVSWYQQALGQGPQFIFQYYEEEERQRGNFPDRFSGHQFPNYSSELNVNALLLGDSALYLCASIRIRIGISYNEQFFGPGTRLTVL.

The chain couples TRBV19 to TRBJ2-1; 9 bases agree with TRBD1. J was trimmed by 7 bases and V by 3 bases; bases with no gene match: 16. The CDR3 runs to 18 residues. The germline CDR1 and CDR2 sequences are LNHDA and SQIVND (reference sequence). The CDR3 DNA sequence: TGTGCCAGTAGTATTGGGTCGGGACAGGGAGGTAGTTGGAATGAGCAGTTCTTC. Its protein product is CASSIGSGQGGSWNEQFF. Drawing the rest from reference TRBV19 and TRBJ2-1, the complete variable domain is DGGITQSPKYLFRKEGQNVTLSCEQNLNHDAMYWYRQDPGQGLRLIYYSQIVNDFQKGDIAEGYSVSREKKESFPLTVTSAQKNPTAFYLCASSIGSGQGGSWNEQFFGPGTRLTVL.

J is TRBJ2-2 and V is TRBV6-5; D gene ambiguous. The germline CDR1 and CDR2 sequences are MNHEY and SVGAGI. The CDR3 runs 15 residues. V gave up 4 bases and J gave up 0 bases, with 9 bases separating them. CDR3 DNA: TGTGCCAGCAGTTGGGGTCTAGCGAACACCGGGGAGCTGTTTTTT. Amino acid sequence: CASSWGLANTGELFF.

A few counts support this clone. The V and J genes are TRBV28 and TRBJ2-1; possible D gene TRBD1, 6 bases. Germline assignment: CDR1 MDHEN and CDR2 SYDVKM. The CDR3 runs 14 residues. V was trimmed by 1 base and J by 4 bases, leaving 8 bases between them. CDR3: CASSLLRGYNEQFF. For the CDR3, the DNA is TGTGCCAGCAGTTTATTGAGGGGGTACAATGAGCAGTTCTTC.

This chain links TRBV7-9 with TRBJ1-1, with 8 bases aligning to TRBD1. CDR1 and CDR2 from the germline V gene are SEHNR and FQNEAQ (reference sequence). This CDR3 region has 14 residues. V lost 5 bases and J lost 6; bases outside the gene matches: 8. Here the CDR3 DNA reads TGTGCCAGCAGCCAGGCAGGGGGCTACGCTGAAGCTTTCTTT. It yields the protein CASSQAGGYAEAFF.

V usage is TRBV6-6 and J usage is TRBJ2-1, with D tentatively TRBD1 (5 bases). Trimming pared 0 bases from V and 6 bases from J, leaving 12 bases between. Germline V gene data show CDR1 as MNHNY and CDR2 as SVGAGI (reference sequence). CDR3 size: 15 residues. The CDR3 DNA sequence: TGTGCCAGCAGTTACTCACAGACTCAGGGCAATGAGCAGTTCTTC. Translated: CASSYSQTQGNEQFF.

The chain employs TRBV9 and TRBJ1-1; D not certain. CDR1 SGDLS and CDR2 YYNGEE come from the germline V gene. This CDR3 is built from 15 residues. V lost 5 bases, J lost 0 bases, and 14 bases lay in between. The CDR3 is CASSSGLSMNTEAFF. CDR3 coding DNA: TGTGCCAGCAGTAGTGGCCTATCCATGAACACTGAAGCTTTCTTT.

The CDR3 region has the DNA TGTGCCAGCAGCGGTAGAGGGGCCGCACGGGAGCAGTACTTC. It encodes CASSGRGAAREQYF. J is TRBJ2-7 and V is TRBV3-1 (or the pseudogene TRBV3-2); D is perhaps TRBD1 or TRBD2 (5 bases each). CDR3 length equals 14 residues. The V gene's germline CDR1 is LGHDT and CDR2 YNNKEL (reference sequence). Trimming removed 5 bases at V and 7 bases at J, with 18 bases between.

The CDR3 nucleotides are TGTGCCAGCGGACAGCGCATGAACACTGAAGCTTTCTTT. Translated, it gives CASGQRMNTEAFF. The chain carries TRBV2 and TRBJ1-1, with a tentative D call TRBD1 (6 bases). Germline loops: CDR1 SNHLY, CDR2 FYNNEI. The CDR3 length is 13 residues. Trimming removed 8 bases at V and 0 bases at J, with 10 bases between.

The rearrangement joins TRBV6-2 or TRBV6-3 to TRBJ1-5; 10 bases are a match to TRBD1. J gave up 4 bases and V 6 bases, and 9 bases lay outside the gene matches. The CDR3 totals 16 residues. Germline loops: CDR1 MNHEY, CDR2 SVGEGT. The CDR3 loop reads CASSTDRGPNNQPQHF. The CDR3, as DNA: TGTGCCAGCAGCACCGACAGGGGGCCCAATAATCAGCCCCAGCATTTT.

The CDR3 DNA reads TGCAGTGCTAGTCGGGACACCGGGGGGAACTATGGCTACACCTTC. It encodes CSASRDTGGNYGYTF. This chain uses TRBV20-1 with TRBJ1-2, with D possibly being TRBD1 (6 bases). With 3 bases removed from V and 2 bases from J, the gap between germline ends came to 16 bases. The germline V gene has CDR1 DFQATT and CDR2 SNEGSKA (reference sequence). The CDR3 contains 15 residues.

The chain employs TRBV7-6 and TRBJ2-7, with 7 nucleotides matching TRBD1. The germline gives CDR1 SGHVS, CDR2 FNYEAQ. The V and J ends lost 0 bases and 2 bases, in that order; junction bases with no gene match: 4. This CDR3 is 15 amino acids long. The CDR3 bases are TGTGCCAGCAGCTTAGCGGCACAGGGGACCTACGAGCAGTACTTC. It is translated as CASSLAAQGTYEQYF. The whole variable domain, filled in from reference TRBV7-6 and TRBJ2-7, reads GAGVSQSPRYKVTKRGQDVALRCDPISGHVSLYWYRQALGQGPEFLTYFNYEAQQDKSGLPNDRFSAERPEGSISTLTIQRTEQRDSAMYRCASSLAAQGTYEQYFGPGTRLTVT.

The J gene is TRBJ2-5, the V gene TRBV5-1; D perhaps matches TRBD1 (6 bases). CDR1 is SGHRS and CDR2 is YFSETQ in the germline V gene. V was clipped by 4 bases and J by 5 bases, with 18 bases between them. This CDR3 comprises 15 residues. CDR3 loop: CASSKRLGGVETQYF. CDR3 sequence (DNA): TGCGCCAGCAGCAAACGGTTAGGGGGAGTGGAGACCCAGTACTTC.